The 10 T cell receptor beta chains below were found in one sample sequenced in a study of CD8 T cells in Susac syndrome. About 0.45 to 1 ug RNA was reverse transcribed with random hexamers. One entry per CDR3 protein results from TCRdb running MiXCR on the immunoSEQ multiplex PCR reads. The table shows roughly 250,000 distinct CDR3 sequences, with almost 97% occurring only once. The sequenced sample consisted of CD4+ T cells from PBMCs. The receptors stem from a human donor with Susac syndrome.

This sequence joins TRBV5-6 and TRBJ1-5; 8 bases are shared with TRBD1. Germline V lookup: CDR1 SGHDT, CDR2 YYEEEE. CDR3 length equals 15 residues. Trimming at V came to 2 bases and at J to 2 bases, leaving 3 bases not matched to a gene. CDR3 sequence reads: CASSFSGGGNQPQHF. The CDR3 nucleotides read TGTGCCAGCAGCTTTTCAGGGGGCGGCAATCAGCCCCAGCATTTT.

V is TRBV12-3 or TRBV12-4 and J is TRBJ1-1, with a tentative D call TRBD1 (5 bases). The CDR3 spans 12 residues. Trimming took 6 bases from V and 7 from J, leaving 12 bases between them. The CDR3 spells CASRPQAYEAFF. The CDR3 nucleotides read TGTGCCAGCAGACCACAGGCCTATGAAGCTTTCTTT.

This clonotype was found once. This chain connects TRBV3-1 to TRBJ2-6; D ambiguous. The CDR3 consists of 14 residues. V shed 1 base and J shed 4 bases, with 5 bases lying between them. In germline, CDR1 is LGHDT, CDR2 YNNKEL (reference sequence). CDR3 loop: CASSQGNGANVLTF. The CDR3 DNA follows: TGTGCCAGCAGCCAAGGTAACGGGGCCAACGTCCTGACTTTC.

The CDR3 coding sequence is TGCAGCGTTCAAGGGACTAGCGGGAGTTACGAGCAGTACTTC. This encodes CSVQGTSGSYEQYF. The chain carries TRBV29-1 and TRBJ2-7; 14 nucleotides line up with TRBD2. V lost 5 bases to trimming and J lost 4 bases; unmatched junction nucleotides: 4. The CDR3 has 14 amino acids. Germline CDR1 reads SQVTM; CDR2 reads ANQGSEA.

The chain employs TRBV7-3 and TRBJ2-5, with TRBD2 as a possible D gene (5 bases). Trimming took 1 base from V and 1 from J, leaving 13 bases between them. The CDR3 length is 16 residues. Germline assignment: CDR1 SGHTA and CDR2 FQGTGA. The CDR3 loop is CASSLSSGSIQETQYF. CDR3 sequence (DNA): TGTGCCAGCAGCTTAAGCAGCGGAAGTATCCAAGAGACCCAGTACTTC.

V usage is TRBV20-1 and J usage is TRBJ2-7; no reliable D call. This CDR3 has 14 amino acids. V was trimmed by 0 bases and J by 5 bases, leaving 14 bases between them. Looked up from germline, CDR1 is DFQATT and CDR2 is SNEGSKA (reference sequence). The CDR3 reads CSARDPRSGNEQYF. The CDR3 coding sequence is TGCAGTGCTAGAGACCCCCGGTCTGGTAACGAGCAGTACTTC.

This rearrangement joins TRBV18 to TRBJ2-3; D is unresolved. Trimming removed 3 bases from V and 0 bases from J, with 16 bases in between. CDR3 length: 17 amino acids. In germline, CDR1 is KGHSH, CDR2 LQKENI. CDR3 in amino acids: CASSPWNSRLSTDTQYF. The CDR3 nucleotides read TGTGCCAGCTCACCTTGGAACAGTCGCCTTAGCACAGATACGCAGTATTTT.

V usage is TRBV29-1 and J usage is TRBJ2-1; D might be TRBD2 (6 bases). This CDR3 region has 15 residues. Germline lookup yields CDR1 SQVTM and CDR2 ANQGSEA. The V gene lost 7 bases and the J gene lost 2 bases, with 18 bases spanning the gap. The CDR3 protein is CSAIRGPSAYNEQFF. The DNA for the CDR3 is TGCAGCGCCATCAGAGGGCCTAGCGCCTACAATGAGCAGTTCTTC.

V usage is TRBV28 and J usage is TRBJ2-6; TRBD2 might be the D (5 bases). The CDR3 is 16 amino acids. The ends were cut back, 3 bases at V and 2 bases at J, with 11 bases in the middle. Germline V gene data show CDR1 as MDHEN and CDR2 as SYDVKM. CDR3 sequence (DNA): TGTGCCAGCAGTTTGGGGTCGGGGACTGGGGCCAACGTCCTGACTTTC. It encodes CASSLGSGTGANVLTF.

The chain joins TRBV21-1 to TRBJ2-4; TRBD2 is taken as the D call from the table, unchecked against the DNA. TRBV21-1 is marked as a pseudogene. There are 16 residues in the CDR3. This CDR3 is CASSTSGPASKNIQYF. Written as DNA, the CDR3 is TGTGCCAGCAGCACATCGGGCCCGGCGAGCAAAAACATTCAGTACTTC.